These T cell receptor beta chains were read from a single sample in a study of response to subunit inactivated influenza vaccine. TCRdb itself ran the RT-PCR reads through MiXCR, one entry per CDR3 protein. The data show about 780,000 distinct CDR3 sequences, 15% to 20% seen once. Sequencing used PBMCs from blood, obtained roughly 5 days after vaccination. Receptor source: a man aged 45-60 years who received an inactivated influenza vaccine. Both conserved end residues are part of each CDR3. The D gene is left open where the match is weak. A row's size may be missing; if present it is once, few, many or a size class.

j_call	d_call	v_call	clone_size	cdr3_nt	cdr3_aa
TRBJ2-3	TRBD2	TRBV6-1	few	TGTGCCAGCAGCTCCGGGACTAGCATCACAGATACGCAGTATTTT	CASSSGTSITDTQYF
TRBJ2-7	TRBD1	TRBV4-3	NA	TGCGCCAGCAGCCAAGATACACAGGGGGCGTACGAGCAGTACTTC	CASSQDTQGAYEQYF
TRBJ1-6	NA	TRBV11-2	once	TGTGCCAGCAGCTTAGATCTAATGCAGCGAGTCTCCTATAATTCACCCCTCCACTTT	CASSLDLMQRVSYNSPLHF
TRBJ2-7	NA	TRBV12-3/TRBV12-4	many	TGTGCCAGCAGTTTCGATACCCACTACGAGCAGTACTTC	CASSFDTHYEQYF
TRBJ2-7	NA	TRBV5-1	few	TGCGCCAGCAGCTCCACCGGGACGGCAAACTACGAGCAGTACTTC	CASSSTGTANYEQYF
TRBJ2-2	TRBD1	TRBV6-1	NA	TGTGCCAGCGGCGACAGGGGTTCCACCGGGGAGCTGTTTTTT	CASGDRGSTGELFF
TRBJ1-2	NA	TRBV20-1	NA	TGCAGTGCTAGGGCAACAGGGAAATGGGATGGCTACACCTTC	CSARATGKWDGYTF
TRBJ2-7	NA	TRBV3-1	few	TGTGCCAGCAGCCAAGGACCCTGGTTGGGCTACGAGCAGTACTTC	CASSQGPWLGYEQYF
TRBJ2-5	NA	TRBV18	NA	TGTGCCAGCTCACGGTTGCCCAGCCAAGAGACCCAGTACTTC	CASSRLPSQETQYF
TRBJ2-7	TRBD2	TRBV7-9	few	TGTGCCAGCACGCGGGGGGACGAGCAGTACTTC	CASTRGDEQYF
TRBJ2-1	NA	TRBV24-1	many	TGTGCCACCAGGAAGGCAGGTTACAATGAGCAGTTCTTC	CATRKAGYNEQFF
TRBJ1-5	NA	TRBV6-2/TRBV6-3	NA	TGTGCCAGCAGTCTAAGGACAGATCAGCCCCAGCATTTT	CASSLRTDQPQHF
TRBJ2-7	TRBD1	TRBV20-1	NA	TGCAGTGCAGCAACAACAGGGGTGGACGAGCAGTACTTC	CSAATTGVDEQYF
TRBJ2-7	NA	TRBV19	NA	TGTGCCAGTAGTGTACGGACTTTCTTGGACGAGCAGTACTTC	CASSVRTFLDEQYF
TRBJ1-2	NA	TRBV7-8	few	TGTGCCAGCAGCTTAGGCAGGGTTAGCTATGGCTACACCTTC	CASSLGRVSYGYTF
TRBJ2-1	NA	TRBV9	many	TGTGCCAGCAGACCTGACAGCCACAATGAGCAGTTCTTC	CASRPDSHNEQFF
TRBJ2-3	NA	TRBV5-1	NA	TGCGCCAGCGGAGCGAAGAGCACAGATACGCAGTATTTT	CASGAKSTDTQYF
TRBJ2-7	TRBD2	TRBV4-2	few	TGTGCCAGCAGCCAAGATCTTGGGACTACCTACGAGCAGTACTTC	CASSQDLGTTYEQYF
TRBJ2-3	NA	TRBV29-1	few	TGCAGCTCAACCGGGGGACAGAGCACAGATACGCAGTATTTT	CSSTGGQSTDTQYF
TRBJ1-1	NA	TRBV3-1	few	TGTGCCAGCAGCCATACTGCAGGGGCAGACACTGAAGCTTTCTTT	CASSHTAGADTEAFF
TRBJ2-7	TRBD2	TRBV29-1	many	TGCAGCGTGCCGGGACTAGCGGGAGGGACCGAGCAGTACTTC	CSVPGLAGGTEQYF
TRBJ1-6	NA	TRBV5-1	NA	TGCGCCAGCAGAGGTGTAGGGGATTCACCCCTCCACTTT	CASRGVGDSPLHF
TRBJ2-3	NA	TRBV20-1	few	TGCAGTGCTGGCCCCTCGACCCCGGATACGCAGTATTTT	CSAGPSTPDTQYF
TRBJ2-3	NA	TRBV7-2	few	TGTGCCAGCAGCTTATACTCTAGCACAGATACGCAGTATTTT	CASSLYSSTDTQYF
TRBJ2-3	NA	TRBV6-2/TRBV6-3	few	TGTGCCAGCAGTTACTCGGACCTGTATGGGCAGTATTTT	CASSYSDLYGQYF
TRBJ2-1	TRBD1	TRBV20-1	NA	TGCCGTGCCCGGGACAGGGGCTACAATGAGCAGTTCTTC	CRARDRGYNEQFF
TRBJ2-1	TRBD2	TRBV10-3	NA	TGTGCCATCAGTGGGCTAGCGGGGTTCAATGAGCAGTTCTTC	CAISGLAGFNEQFF
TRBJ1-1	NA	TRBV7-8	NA	TGTGCCAGCAGCCCCACCCTCGGGGAAACTGAAGCTTTCTTT	CASSPTLGETEAFF
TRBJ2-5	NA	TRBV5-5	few	TGTGCCAGCAGCCTCAGTAGCAGACTTTTTGAGACCCAGTACTTC	CASSLSSRLFETQYF
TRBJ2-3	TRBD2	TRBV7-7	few	TGTGCCAGCAGCGAAATAGCGGGAGAGGATACGCAGTATTTT	CASSEIAGEDTQYF
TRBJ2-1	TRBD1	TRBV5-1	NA	TGCGCCAGCAGCTTGGGGCCACAGGGGGCGAAGAATGAGCAGTTCTTC	CASSLGPQGAKNEQFF
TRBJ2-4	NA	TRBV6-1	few	TGTGCCAGCAGCCCTTTGATGGGGGACAAAAACATTCAGTACTTC	CASSPLMGDKNIQYF
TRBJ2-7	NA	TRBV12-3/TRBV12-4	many	TGTGCCAGCAGTTTCGGGGATGAAGAGTACTTC	CASSFGDEEYF
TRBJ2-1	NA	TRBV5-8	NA	TGTGCCAGCAGCCCTCCTGACGGACCTTTATACAATGAGCAGTTCTTC	CASSPPDGPLYNEQFF
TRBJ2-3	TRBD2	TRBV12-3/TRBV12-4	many	TGTGCCAGCAGTTTAGATAGCGGGGGGGCAGATACGCAGTATTTT	CASSLDSGGADTQYF
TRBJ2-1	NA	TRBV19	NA	TGTGCCAGTAGTAATCGGTACAATGAGCAGTTCTTC	CASSNRYNEQFF
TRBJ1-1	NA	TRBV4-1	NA	TGCGCCAGCAGCCAAGAATGGGGACTTCTTAACACTGAAGCTTTCTTT	CASSQEWGLLNTEAFF
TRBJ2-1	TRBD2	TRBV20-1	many	TGCAGTGCTAGAGCTTCGACTAGCGGGATCTACAATGAGCAGTTCTTC	CSARASTSGIYNEQFF
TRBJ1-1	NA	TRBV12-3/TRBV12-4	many	TGTGCCAGCACCCTCAGGAGGGACACTGAAGCTTTCTTT	CASTLRRDTEAFF
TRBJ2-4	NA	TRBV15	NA	TGTGCCACCAGCAGAGAGGTGGATTTACTAGCCAAAAACATTCAGTACTTC	CATSREVDLLAKNIQYF
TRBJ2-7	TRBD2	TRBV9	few	TGTGCCAGCAGCGAGGGACTAGCGGGCTCCTACGAGCAGTACTTC	CASSEGLAGSYEQYF
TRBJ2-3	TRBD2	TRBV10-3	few	TGTGCCATCAGTCCCGGACTAGCGGGATACACAGATACGCAGTATTTT	CAISPGLAGYTDTQYF
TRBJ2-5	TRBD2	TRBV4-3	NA	TGCGCCAGCAGCCAAGCAGCGGGGGGGCTACTGGAGACCCAGTACTTC	CASSQAAGGLLETQYF
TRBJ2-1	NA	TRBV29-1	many	TGCAGCGTTGAGCCCGTCCGACCCGAGCGGAGCTACAATGAGCAGTTCTTC	CSVEPVRPERSYNEQFF
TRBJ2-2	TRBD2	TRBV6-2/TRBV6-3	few	TGTGCCAGCAGTTATTCGCGGGAGTTGCCCGGGGAGCTGTTTTTT	CASSYSRELPGELFF